The text below deals with one TCR beta chain. With autoimmune disease history or systemic immunosuppression, patients were excluded. Sequenced by immunoSEQ multiplex PCR; TCRdb stores in-frame clones only, minus some. The table lists about 24,000 clones, about 77% of them singletons. The entry originates in a study of OX40 agonist ivuxolimab in advanced cancers. Study summary: The dose-escalation cohort was over 65% male, with a mean age of 60 years, ranging roughly 20 to 90.

Trimming removed 4 bases from V and 3 bases from J; junction bases left unmatched: 3. This CDR3 comprises 15 residues. The germline CDR1 and CDR2 sequences are MRHNA and SNTAGT. This receptor was taken from an adult with an advanced solid tumor such as melanoma, head and neck, liver or kidney cancer. The material was CD4+ or CD8+ T cells sorted from blood, obtained in a trial of the OX40 agonist ivuxolimab. The V gene is TRBV6-4, the J gene TRBJ2-1; 10 positions agree with TRBD2. This CDR3 reads CASSGTSGGYNEQFF. CDR3 bases: TGTGCCAGCAGTGGGACTAGCGGAGGCTACAATGAGCAGTTCTTC.